This T cell receptor beta chain was profiled in a study of CD8+ T cells in alopecia areata. This sample's treatment: oral pan-JAK inhibitor, 5-10 mg twice daily. This CDR3 region has 14 residues. Unmatched junction bases numbered 8, after V lost 4 bases and J lost 7 bases. Isolated RNA was reverse transcribed into cDNA used as the sequencing template. Only in-frame clones appear in the TCRdb table, and some are missing; sequencing was by immunoSEQ multiplex PCR. This table holds around 200,000 clones, under 70% found once. The clonotype originates from a human donor with alopecia areata. V and J are TRBV23-1 and TRBJ2-7, with 9 bases matching TRBD1. Being an ORF, TRBV23-1 has a function that is uncertain. Sample: CD4+ T cells sorted from blood, taken at week 4, from a patient treated with tofacitinib. The CDR3 here is CASSPGTGCEEQYF. In DNA, the CDR3 is TGCGCCAGCAGTCCCGGGACAGGGTGTGAGGAGCAGTACTTC.